This T cell receptor beta chain was obtained from a study of T cells in Graves' hyperthyroidism and ophthalmopathy. V gave up 8 bases and J gave up 2 bases, with 10 bases separating them. Germline CDR1 is GTSNPN and CDR2 is SVGIG (reference sequence). CDR3 size: 12 residues. Amplified regions were TCR beta CDR3 sequences from RNA transcripts. First-round RT-PCR targeting the TCR CDR3 was performed with the HTBI primer set. A single record per CDR3 protein comes from TCRdb applying MiXCR to the multiplex PCR reads. The sample holds some 560,000 distinct CDR3 sequences, 15% to 19% seen once. The genes are TRBV30 and TRBJ1-3; D is possibly TRBD1 (5 bases). Material for sequencing was blood. This sequence was found in a woman in her twenties or thirties with Graves' hyperthyroidism. The CDR3: CAGGGTGNTIYF. CDR3 coding DNA: TGTGCCGGGGGGGGGACTGGAAACACCATATATTTT.